This T cell receptor (beta chain) was documented in a study of blood T cell repertoires in COVID-19 (dated by TCRdb to about 2020). Background for the entire study: Samples from collaborators originated in the United States, Italy and Spain and spanned both the acute and convalescent phases of COVID-19. Subjects who had been exposed to COVID-19, were actively infected with it, or had recovered from it provided the deeply sampled blood TCRbeta repertoires that made up the dataset. A freely available public database, intended as a resource for researchers studying the immune response to SARS-CoV-2, is where the repertoires were released. The samples were drawn from the first 160 participants of the ongoing ImmuneRACE study and from over 950 subjects provided by 6 global collaborators. The prospective study material was composed of cDNA or gDNA derived from T cells, B-cell-depleted T cells, or PBMCs. Where HLA class I and class II types were available, the types were taken from metadata supplied by the sample provider, not from assay-based typing. The sample metadata nearly always contained a de-identified subject ID, COVID-19 status, age in years and sex. The paper's findings and limits, for the study overall: The amount of clinical and demographic metadata varied by source and participant and was provided uncurated.

Comment on this clone: Its antigen remains unidentified. The record has no base qualities; no much larger clone is one base away.

The immunoSEQ Assay, a bias-controlled multiplex PCR, was used to amplify TCRbeta CDR3 regions from genomic DNA. As for the authors' bioinformatics: Within the assay, amplification of reference gene primers was used to estimate how many nucleated cells each sample contained. Sequence reads were collapsed and filtered to measure the absolute abundance of every unique TCRbeta CDR3 rearrangement. For each sample, productive Simpson clonality was calculated as the square root of Simpson's diversity index over productive rearrangements. What TCRdb holds here is the immuneACCESS table cut down to in-frame rearrangements. Part of the clones is not present; checked against another copy, under half of the missing clones reflect an unresolved V gene, and the others are unexplained. Clonal size and the V and J genes are those of that table, whereas D and trimming came from the DNA. The sample records over 85,000 clones, about 79% of which are singletons. The ten largest make up 16% of the sample.

The collaborating institutions used their own protocols to collect whole blood in K2EDTA tubes. For TCRbeta analysis, collaborators shipped samples as frozen whole blood, isolated PBMCs, or DNA extracted from either of those sample types. Trimmed from V: 8 bases; trimmed from J: 7 bases; junction bases lacking a gene match: 13. Per the germline V gene, SNHLY is the CDR1 and FYNNEI is the CDR2. The CDR3 covers 17 residues, taking in both the cysteine and the phenylalanine. Solely the CDR3 DNA is kept, with 51 bases framed from the first base. This receptor chain uses TRBV2 and TRBJ2-1, and 14 junctional nucleotides match TRBD2. Source material: peripheral blood. This TCR was recovered from a woman at least 80 years old with active or convalescent COVID-19. At the DNA level, the sequence is TGTGCCAGCCGCCCCTCCCAGGGACTAGCGGGAGTTAATGAGCAGTTCTTC. This sequence encodes CASRPSQGLAGVNEQFF.